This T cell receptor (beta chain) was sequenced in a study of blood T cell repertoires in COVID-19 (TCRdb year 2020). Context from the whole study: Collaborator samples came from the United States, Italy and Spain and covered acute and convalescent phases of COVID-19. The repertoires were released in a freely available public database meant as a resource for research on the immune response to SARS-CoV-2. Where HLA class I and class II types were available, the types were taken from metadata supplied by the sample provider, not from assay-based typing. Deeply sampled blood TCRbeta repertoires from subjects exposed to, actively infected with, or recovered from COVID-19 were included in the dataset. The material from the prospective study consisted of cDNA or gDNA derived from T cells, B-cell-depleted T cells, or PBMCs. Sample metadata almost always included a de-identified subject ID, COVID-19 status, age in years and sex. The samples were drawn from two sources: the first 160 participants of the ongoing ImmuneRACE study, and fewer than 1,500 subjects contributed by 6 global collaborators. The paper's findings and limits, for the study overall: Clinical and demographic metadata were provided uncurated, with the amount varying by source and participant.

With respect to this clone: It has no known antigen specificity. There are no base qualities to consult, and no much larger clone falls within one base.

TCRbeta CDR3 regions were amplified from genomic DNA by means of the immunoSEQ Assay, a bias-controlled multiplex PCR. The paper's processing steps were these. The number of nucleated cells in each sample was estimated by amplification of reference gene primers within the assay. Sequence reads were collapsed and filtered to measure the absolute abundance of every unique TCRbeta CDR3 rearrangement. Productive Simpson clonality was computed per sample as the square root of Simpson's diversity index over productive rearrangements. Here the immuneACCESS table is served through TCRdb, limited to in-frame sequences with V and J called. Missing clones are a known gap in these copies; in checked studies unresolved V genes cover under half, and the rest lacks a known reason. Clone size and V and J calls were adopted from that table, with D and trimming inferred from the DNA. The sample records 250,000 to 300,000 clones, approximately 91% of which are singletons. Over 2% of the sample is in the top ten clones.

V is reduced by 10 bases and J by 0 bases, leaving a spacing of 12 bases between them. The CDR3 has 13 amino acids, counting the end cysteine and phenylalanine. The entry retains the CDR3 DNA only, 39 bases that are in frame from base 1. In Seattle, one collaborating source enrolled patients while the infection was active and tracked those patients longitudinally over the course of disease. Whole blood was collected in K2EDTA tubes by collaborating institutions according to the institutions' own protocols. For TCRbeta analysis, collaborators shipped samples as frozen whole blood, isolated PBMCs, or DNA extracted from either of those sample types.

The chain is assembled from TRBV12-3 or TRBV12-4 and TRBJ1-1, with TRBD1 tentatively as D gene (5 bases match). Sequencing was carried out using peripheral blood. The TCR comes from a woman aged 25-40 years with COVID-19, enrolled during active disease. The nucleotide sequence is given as TGTGCCACCCAGACAGACATGAACACTGAAGCTTTCTTT. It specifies CATQTDMNTEAFF.